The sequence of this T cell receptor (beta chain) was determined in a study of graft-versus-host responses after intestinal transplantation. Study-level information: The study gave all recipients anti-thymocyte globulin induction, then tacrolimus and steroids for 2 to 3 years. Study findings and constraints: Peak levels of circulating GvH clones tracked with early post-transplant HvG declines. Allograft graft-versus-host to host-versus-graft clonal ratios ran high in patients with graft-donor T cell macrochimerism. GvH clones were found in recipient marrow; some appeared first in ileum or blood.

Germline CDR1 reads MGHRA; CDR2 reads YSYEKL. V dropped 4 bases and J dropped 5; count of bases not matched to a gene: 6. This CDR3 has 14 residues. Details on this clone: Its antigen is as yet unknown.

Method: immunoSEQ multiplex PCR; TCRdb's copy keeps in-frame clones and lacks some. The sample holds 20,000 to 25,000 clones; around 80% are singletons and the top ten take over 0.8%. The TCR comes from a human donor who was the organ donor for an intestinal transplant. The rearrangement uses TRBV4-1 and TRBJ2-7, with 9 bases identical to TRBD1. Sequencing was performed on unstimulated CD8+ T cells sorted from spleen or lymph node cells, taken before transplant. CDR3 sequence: CASSPGTGFDEQYF. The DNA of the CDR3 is TGCGCCAGCAGCCCCGGGACAGGGTTCGACGAGCAGTACTTC.